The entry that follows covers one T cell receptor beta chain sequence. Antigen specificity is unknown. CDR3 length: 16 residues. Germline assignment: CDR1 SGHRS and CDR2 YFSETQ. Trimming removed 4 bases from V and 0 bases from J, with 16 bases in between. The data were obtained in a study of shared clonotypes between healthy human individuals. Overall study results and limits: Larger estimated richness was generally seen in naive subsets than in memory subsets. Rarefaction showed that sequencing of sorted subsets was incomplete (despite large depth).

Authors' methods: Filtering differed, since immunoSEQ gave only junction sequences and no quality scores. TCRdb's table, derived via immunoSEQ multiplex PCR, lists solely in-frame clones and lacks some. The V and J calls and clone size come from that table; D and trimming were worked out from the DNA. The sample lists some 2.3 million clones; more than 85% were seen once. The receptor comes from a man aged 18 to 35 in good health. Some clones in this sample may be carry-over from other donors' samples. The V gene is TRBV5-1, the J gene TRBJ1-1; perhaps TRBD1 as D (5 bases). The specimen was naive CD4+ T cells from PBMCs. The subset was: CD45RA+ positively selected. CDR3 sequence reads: CASSMGEGRVNTEAFF. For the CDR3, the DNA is TGCGCCAGCAGCATGGGGGAAGGACGGGTGAACACTGAAGCTTTCTTT.